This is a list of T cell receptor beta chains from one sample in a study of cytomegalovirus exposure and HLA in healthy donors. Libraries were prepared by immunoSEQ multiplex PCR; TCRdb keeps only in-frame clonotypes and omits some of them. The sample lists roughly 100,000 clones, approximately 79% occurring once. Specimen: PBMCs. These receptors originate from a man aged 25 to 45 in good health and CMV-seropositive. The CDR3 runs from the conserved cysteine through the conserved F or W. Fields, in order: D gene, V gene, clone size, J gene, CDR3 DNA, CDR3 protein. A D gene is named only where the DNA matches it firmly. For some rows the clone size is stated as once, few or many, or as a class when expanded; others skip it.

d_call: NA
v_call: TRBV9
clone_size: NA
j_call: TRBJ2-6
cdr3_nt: TGTGCCAGCAGCGCCCAGGGGCGTGGGGCCAACGTCCTGACTTTC
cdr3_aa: CASSAQGRGANVLTF

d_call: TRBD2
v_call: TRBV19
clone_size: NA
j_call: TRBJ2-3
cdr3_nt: TGTGCCAGTAGTACGTCGGTGACAGCGGGAGGCACAGATACGCAGTATTTT
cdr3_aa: CASSTSVTAGGTDTQYF

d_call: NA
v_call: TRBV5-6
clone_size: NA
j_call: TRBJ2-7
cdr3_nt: TGTGCCAGCAGCTTTGGACAGTCCTACGAGCAGTACTTC
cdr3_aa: CASSFGQSYEQYF

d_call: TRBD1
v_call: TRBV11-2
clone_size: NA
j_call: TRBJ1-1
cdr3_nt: TGTGCCAGCAGCTACTGGGGACAGGGCACTGAAGCTTTCTTT
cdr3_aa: CASSYWGQGTEAFF

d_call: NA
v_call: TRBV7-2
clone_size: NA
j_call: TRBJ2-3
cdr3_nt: TGTGCCAGCAGCTTAGTGACGGGTGATGATACGCAGTATTTT
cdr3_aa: CASSLVTGDDTQYF

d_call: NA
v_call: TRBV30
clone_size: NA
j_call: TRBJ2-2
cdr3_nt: TGTGCCTGGAGTGTAGCCCCCGGGGAGCTGTTTTTT
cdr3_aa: CAWSVAPGELFF

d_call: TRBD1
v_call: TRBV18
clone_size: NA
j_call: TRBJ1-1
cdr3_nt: TGTGCCAGCTCATCCGGGACAGGGGGGCACACTGAAGCTTTCTTT
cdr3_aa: CASSSGTGGHTEAFF

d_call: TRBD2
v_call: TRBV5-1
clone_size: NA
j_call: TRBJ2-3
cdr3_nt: TGCGCCAGCACGGCGGGGGGGCGTACAGATACGCAGTATTTT
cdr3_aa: CASTAGGRTDTQYF

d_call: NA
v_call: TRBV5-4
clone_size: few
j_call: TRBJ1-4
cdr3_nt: TGTGCCAGCAGCTCGGACGGGAAGGGGGGGGAAAAACTGTTTTTT
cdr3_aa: CASSSDGKGGEKLFF

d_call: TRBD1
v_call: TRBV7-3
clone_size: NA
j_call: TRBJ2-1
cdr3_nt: TGTGCCAGCAGCGCCGCATTAGGGACAGGACCCAGGTTCTTC
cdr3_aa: CASSAALGTGPRFF

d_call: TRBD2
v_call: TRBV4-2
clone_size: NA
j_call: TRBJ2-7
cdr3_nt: TGTGCCAGCAGCCAAGATGGGGGACTAGTCTCCTACGAGCAGTACTTC
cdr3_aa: CASSQDGGLVSYEQYF

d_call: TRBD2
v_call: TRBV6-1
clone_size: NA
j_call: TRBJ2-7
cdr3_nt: TGTGCCAGCAGTCAAGGGACTAGCGGGGTGGGGTACGAGCAGTACTTC
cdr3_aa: CASSQGTSGVGYEQYF

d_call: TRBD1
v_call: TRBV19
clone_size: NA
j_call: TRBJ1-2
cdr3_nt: TGTGCCAGTATTCCGACAGGGGCTAACTATGGCTACACCTTC
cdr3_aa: CASIPTGANYGYTF

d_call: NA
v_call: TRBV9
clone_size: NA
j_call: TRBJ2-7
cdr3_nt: TGTGCCAGCAGCCCTCGGGGAGGCTCTGCGGAGCAGTACTTC
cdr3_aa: CASSPRGGSAEQYF

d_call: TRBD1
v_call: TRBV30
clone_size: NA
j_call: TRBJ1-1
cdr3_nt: TGTGCCTGGAGGGGACAGGGGGCCGGAACTGAAGCTTTCTTT
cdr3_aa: CAWRGQGAGTEAFF

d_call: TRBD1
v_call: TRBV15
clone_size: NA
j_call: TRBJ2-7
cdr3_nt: TGTGCCACCAGCAGAGCAAGGGGACAGGGAAGCTACGAGCAGTACTTC
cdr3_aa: CATSRARGQGSYEQYF

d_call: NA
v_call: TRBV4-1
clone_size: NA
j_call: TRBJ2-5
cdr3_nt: TGCGCCAGCAGCCTCCAGACTAGTAAAGAGACCCAGTACTTC
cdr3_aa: CASSLQTSKETQYF

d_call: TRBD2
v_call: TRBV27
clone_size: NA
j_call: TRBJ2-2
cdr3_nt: TGTGCCAGCAGTTTAGGGTCCCCTAGCGGGAACACCGGGGAGCTGTTTTTT
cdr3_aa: CASSLGSPSGNTGELFF

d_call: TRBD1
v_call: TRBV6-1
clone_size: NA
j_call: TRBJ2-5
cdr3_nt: TGTGCCACCGGGACAGGGAAAGAGACCCAGTACTTC
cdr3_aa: CATGTGKETQYF

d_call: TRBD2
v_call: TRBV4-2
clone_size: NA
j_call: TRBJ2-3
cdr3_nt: TGTGCCAGCAGCCCGGGACTAGCGGGGGTAGGTGATACGCAGTATTTT
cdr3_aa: CASSPGLAGVGDTQYF

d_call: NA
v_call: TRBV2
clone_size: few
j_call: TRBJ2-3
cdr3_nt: TGTGCCAGCAATTGGTGGTCAGGGAGCACAGATACGCAGTATTTT
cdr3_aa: CASNWWSGSTDTQYF

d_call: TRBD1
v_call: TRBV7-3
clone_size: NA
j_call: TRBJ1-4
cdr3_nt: TGTGCCAGCAGCAAGACAGGGAGAACTAATGAAAAACTGTTTTTT
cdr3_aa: CASSKTGRTNEKLFF

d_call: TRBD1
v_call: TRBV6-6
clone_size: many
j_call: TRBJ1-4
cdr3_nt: TGTGCCAGCAGTGTGGGACAGGGACGAGAAAAACTGTTTTTT
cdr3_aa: CASSVGQGREKLFF

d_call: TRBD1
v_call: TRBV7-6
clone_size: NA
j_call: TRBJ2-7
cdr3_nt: TGTGCCAGCAGCCGAGGGAGGACAGGGGCCTACGAGCAGTACTTC
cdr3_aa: CASSRGRTGAYEQYF

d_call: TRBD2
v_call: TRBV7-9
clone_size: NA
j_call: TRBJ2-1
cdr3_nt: TGTGCCAGCAGCACCACCGGGACTAGCGTAGATGAGCAGTTCTTC
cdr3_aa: CASSTTGTSVDEQFF

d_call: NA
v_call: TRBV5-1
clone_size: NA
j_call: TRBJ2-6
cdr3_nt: TGCGCCAGCAGCATTGAGCCTGGGGCCAACGTCCTGACTTTC
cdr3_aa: CASSIEPGANVLTF

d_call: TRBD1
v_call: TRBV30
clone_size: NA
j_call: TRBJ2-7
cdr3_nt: TGTGCCTGGAGCGGACAGGGGTATTACGAGCAGTACTTC
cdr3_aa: CAWSGQGYYEQYF

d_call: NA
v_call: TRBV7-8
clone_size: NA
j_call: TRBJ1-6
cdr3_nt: TGTGCCAGCAGCTTAGGGCAGTCCCTTGGTTCACCCCTCCACTTT
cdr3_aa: CASSLGQSLGSPLHF

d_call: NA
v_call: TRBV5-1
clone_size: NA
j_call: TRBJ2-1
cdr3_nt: TGCGCCAGCAGCTTGGGCGGGATTGGGTACAATGAGCAGTTCTTC
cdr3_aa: CASSLGGIGYNEQFF

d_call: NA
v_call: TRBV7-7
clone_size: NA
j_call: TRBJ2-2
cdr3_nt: TGTGCTAGCAGCTCCCCGGCCGGGGAGCTGTTTTTT
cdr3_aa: CASSSPAGELFF

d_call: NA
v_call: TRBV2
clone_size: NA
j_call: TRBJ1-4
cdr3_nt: TGTGCCAGCAGCACCATGGGGCCAACTAATGAAAAACTGTTTTTT
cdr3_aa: CASSTMGPTNEKLFF

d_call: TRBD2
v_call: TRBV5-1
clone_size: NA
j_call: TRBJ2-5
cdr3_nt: TGCGCCAGCAGCCCCCCGGGACTAGCGGGGGTGCCACAAGAGACCCAGTACTTC
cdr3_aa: CASSPPGLAGVPQETQYF

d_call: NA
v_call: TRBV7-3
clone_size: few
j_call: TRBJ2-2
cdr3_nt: TGTGCCAGCAGGGCCGGACAGAATGCCGGGGAGCTGTTTTTT
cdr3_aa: CASRAGQNAGELFF

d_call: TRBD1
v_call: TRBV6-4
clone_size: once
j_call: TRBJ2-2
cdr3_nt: TGTGCCAGCAGTGACTCCGGACAGGGATCAGCCGGGGAGCTGTTTTTT
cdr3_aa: CASSDSGQGSAGELFF

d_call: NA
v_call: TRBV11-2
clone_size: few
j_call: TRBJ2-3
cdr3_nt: TGTGCCAGCAGCCCCTTGGCTAGCGTGAACACAGATACGCAGTATTTT
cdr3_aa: CASSPLASVNTDTQYF

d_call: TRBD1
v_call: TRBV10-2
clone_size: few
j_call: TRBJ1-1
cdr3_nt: TGCGCCAGCACCGTGGGACAGGGGAACACTGAAGCTTTCTTT
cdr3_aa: CASTVGQGNTEAFF

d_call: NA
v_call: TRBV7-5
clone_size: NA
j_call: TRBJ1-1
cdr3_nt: TGTGTCAGAAGCTTCCGCCAGGGGTCCACTGAAGCTTTCTTT
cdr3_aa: CVRSFRQGSTEAFF

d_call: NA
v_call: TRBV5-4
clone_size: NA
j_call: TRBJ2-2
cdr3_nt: TGTGCCAGCAGCTTGCTGGTGGCAGGGTTATCCACCGGGGAGCTGTTTTTT
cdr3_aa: CASSLLVAGLSTGELFF

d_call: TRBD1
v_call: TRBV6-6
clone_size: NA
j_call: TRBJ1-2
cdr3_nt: TGTGCCAGTTTGACTCGGGACAGGGGCATACATGGCTACACCTTC
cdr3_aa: CASLTRDRGIHGYTF

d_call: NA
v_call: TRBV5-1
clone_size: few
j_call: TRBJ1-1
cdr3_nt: TGCGCCAGCAGCTTGGCCAGTTACCCCCCCGAAGCTTTCTTT
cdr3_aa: CASSLASYPPEAFF

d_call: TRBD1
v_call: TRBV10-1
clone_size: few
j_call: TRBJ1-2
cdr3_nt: TGCGCCACCACCGGACAGGTACATAACTATGGCTACACCTTC
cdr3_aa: CATTGQVHNYGYTF

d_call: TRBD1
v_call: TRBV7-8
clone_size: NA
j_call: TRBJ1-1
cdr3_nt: TGTGCCAGCAGCTTATACAGGGGTTGGGACACTGAAGCTTTCTTT
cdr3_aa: CASSLYRGWDTEAFF

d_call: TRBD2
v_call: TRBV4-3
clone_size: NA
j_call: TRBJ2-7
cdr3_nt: TGCGCCAGCAGCCCAGGACTAGCTGAGTTATACGAGCAGTACTTC
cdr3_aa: CASSPGLAELYEQYF

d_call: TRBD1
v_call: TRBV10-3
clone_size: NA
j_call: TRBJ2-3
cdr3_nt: TGTGCCATCAGTGAAATTAGTAGGGGGCCAGATACGCAGTATTTT
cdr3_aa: CAISEISRGPDTQYF

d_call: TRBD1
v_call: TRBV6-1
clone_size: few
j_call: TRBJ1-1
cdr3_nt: TGTGCCAGCAGTGACGACAGGGGTCGTCTGAACACTGAAGCTTTCTTT
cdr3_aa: CASSDDRGRLNTEAFF

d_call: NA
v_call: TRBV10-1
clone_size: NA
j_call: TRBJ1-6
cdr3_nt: TGCGCCAGCAGTGGTGGACAGTATAATTCACCCCTCCACTTT
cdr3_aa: CASSGGQYNSPLHF

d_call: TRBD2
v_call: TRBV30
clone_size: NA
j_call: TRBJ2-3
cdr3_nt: TGTGCCTTAATACTAGCGGGGGGGTCCACAGATACGCAGTATTTT
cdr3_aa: CALILAGGSTDTQYF

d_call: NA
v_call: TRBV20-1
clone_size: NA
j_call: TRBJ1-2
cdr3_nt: TGCAGGGTAGGGGGGGGCTATGGCTACACCTTC
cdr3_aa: CRVGGGYGYTF

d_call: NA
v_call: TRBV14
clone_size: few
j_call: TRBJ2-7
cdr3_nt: TGTGCCAGCAGCCCACGCGGCTTCCAATCCTACGAGCAGTACTTC
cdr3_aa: CASSPRGFQSYEQYF

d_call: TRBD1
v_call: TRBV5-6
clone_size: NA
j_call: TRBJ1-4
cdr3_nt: TGTGCCAGCAGCCCCTCCGGGACAGTCGATGAAAAACTGTTTTTT
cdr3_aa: CASSPSGTVDEKLFF

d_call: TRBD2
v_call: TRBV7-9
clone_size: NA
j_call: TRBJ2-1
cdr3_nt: TGTGCCAGCAGCCCTCGGACTAGCGGGGGGGCAACCTACAATGAGCAGTTCTTC
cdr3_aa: CASSPRTSGGATYNEQFF

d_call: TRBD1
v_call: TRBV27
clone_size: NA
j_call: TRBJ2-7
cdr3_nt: TGTGCCAGCAGACAAACAGGGGTAACCCAGTACGAGCAGTACTTC
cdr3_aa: CASRQTGVTQYEQYF

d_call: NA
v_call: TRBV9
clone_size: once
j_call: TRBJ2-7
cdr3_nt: TGTGCCAGCAGCCCTAGGGCCCCAGGGACCTACGAGCAGTACTTC
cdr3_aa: CASSPRAPGTYEQYF

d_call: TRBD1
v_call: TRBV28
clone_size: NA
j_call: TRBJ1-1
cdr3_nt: TGTGCCAGCAGTCGCGCAGGGGGAAACACTGAAGCTTTCTTT
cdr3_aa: CASSRAGGNTEAFF

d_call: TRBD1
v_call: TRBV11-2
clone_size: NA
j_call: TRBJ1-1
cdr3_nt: TGTGCCAGCAGGGGACAGGGGGAGGGGGCTTTCTTT
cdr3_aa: CASRGQGEGAFF

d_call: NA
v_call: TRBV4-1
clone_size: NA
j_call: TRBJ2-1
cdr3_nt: TGCGCCAGCAGCCTTAGTACTAGCTCCTACAATGAGCAGTTCTTC
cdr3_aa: CASSLSTSSYNEQFF

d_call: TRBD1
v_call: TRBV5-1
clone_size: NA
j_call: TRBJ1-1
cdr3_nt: TGCGCCAGCAGCAAACCAGGGGGCGGCAACACTGAAGCTTTCTTT
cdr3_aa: CASSKPGGGNTEAFF

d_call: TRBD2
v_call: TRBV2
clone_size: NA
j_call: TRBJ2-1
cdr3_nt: TGTGCCAGCAGTGAAATGGGACTAGCGGATGAGCAGTTCTTC
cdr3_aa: CASSEMGLADEQFF

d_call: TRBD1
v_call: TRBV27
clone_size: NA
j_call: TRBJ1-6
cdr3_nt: TGTGCCAGCAGCCCGGGACAGCCCACAGGTTCACCCCTCCACTTT
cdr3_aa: CASSPGQPTGSPLHF